Here is one T cell receptor (beta chain) with its context. This sample was taken from a study of immune evolution from preneoplasia to lung adenocarcinoma. Libraries were prepared by immunoSEQ multiplex PCR; TCRdb keeps only in-frame clonotypes and omits some of them. The profile covers some 9,800 clones, with 88% appearing a single time and about 2.8% taken by the ten largest. Patient tissue came from resections in Japan or China, 2014–2017. Germline lookup yields CDR1 MNHEY and CDR2 SMNVEV (reference sequence). The trim removed 5 bases at V and 3 bases at J, leaving 8 bases unmatched. The CDR3 has 16 amino acids.

The sequencing sample was made of FFPE invasive lung adenocarcinoma tissue. This receptor was identified in a person aged 70 to 80 with invasive lung adenocarcinoma. Some clones in this sample may be carry-over from other donors' samples. J is TRBJ2-1 and V is TRBV27, with TRBD1 matching 9 bases. CDR3: CASSTGTGHFYNEQFF. As DNA, the CDR3 is TGTGCCAGCAGTACCGGGACAGGGCATTTCTACAATGAGCAGTTCTTC.